One sample yielded the 27 T cell receptor beta chains listed below, sequenced in a study of human T cells and chemical hapten exposure. Time point described: patch test 1, 2 weeks after DPC sensitization. The treatment here: therapeutic diphenylcyclopropenone sensitization with weekly scalp DPC. TCRdb reanalysed the RACE reads using MiXCR and keeps one entry per CDR3 protein. The repertoire includes 180,000 or so distinct CDR3 sequences, about 14% of them detected once, and 1.7% sits in the top ten. The sample here was whole blood, taken in connection with sensitization to the hapten diphenylcyclopropenone (DPC). These receptors were collected from a woman aged 25-40 years with alopecia areata. Some clones in this sample may be carry-over from other donors' samples.

The chain employs TRBV28 and TRBJ1-6; a weak D match, TRBD1 (5 bases). V was pared by 7 bases and J by 13 bases, with 20 bases between. This CDR3 is built from 14 residues. Germline loops: CDR1 MDHEN, CDR2 SYDVKM. CDR3 in amino acids: CASKTPGTFGPLHF. The DNA for the CDR3 is TGTGCCAGCAAAACCCCCGGGACCTTTGGCCCCCTCCACTTT. Together with reference TRBV28 and TRBJ1-6, the CDR3 gives the full variable domain: DVKVTQSSRYLVKRTGEKVFLECVQDMDHENMFWYRQDPGLGLRLIYFSYDVKMKEKGDIPEGYSVSREKKERFSLILESASTNQTSMYLCASKTPGTFGPLHFGNGTRLTVT.

This clonotype was counted at least ten times. The chain links TRBV20-1 to TRBJ1-6; maybe TRBD1 (6 bases). This CDR3 region has 15 residues. Germline CDR1 and CDR2: DFQATT and SNEGSKA (reference sequence). Trimming removed 1 base from V and 0 bases from J, with 7 bases in between. The CDR3 here is CSARGQDSYNSPLHF. The DNA of the CDR3 is TGCAGTGCTAGAGGACAGGACTCCTATAATTCACCCCTCCACTTT.

A few counts support this clonotype. The chain is built from TRBV7-3 and TRBJ2-5, with TRBD1 as a possible D gene (5 bases). The germline V and J ends were trimmed by 1 base and 2 bases, with 14 bases remaining between them. CDR1 and CDR2 from the germline V gene are SGHTA and FQGTGA. CDR3 size: 16 residues. The CDR3 DNA reads TGTGCCAGCAGCTTAAATCCAGGTACAGGACAAGAGACCCAGTACTTC. This gives the protein CASSLNPGTGQETQYF.

This clonotype was found many times. This chain links TRBV7-6 with TRBJ2-2; D is possibly TRBD1 or TRBD2 (5 bases each). This CDR3 spans 15 amino acids. The V end lost 5 bases, the J end lost 5 bases, and 15 bases lay between the germline ends. The germline V gene has CDR1 SGHVS and CDR2 FNYEAQ. CDR3 amino acids: CASSPGQGGTGELFF. The CDR3 DNA sequence: TGTGCCAGCAGCCCGGGGCAGGGCGGGACCGGGGAGCTGTTTTTT.

This clonotype occurred many times. This chain connects TRBV7-2 to TRBJ2-1; 12 positions match TRBD2. Germline CDR1 reads SGHTA; CDR2 reads FQGNSA. V dropped 4 bases and J dropped 6; count of bases not matched to a gene: 7. The CDR3 covers 16 residues. The CDR3 reads CASSSHRGLAGNEQFF. CDR3 coding DNA: TGTGCCAGCAGCTCACATCGGGGACTAGCGGGCAATGAGCAGTTCTTC. Drawing the rest from reference TRBV7-2 and TRBJ2-1, the complete variable domain is GAGVSQSPSNKVTEKGKDVELRCDPISGHTALYWYRQSLGQGLEFLIYFQGNSAPDKSGLPSDRFSAERTGGSVSTLTIQRTQQEDSAVYLCASSSHRGLAGNEQFFGPGTRLTVL.

The CDR3 reads CASSLAFSYEQYF. Written as DNA, the CDR3 is TGTGCCAGCAGTTTAGCCTTCTCCTACGAGCAGTACTTC. V is TRBV28 and J is TRBJ2-7, with D unresolved. Germline loops: CDR1 MDHEN, CDR2 SYDVKM. The length of the CDR3 is 13 residues. V lost 2 bases, J lost 0 bases, and 5 bases lay in between.

This clonotype appeared many times. V is TRBV7-6 and J is TRBJ1-4; TRBD1 matches at 7 bases. Germline V gene data show CDR1 as SGHVS and CDR2 as FNYEAQ. The CDR3 length is 14 residues. J lost 5 bases, V lost 3 bases, and 3 bases had no gene match. CDR3 sequence: CASSLDRWNEKLFF. The CDR3 nucleotides are TGTGCCAGCAGCTTGGACAGGTGGAATGAAAAACTGTTTTTT. Using reference TRBV7-6 and TRBJ1-4 for the parts outside the CDR3, the full variable domain is GAGVSQSPRYKVTKRGQDVALRCDPISGHVSLYWYRQALGQGPEFLTYFNYEAQQDKSGLPNDRFSAERPEGSISTLTIQRTEQRDSAMYRCASSLDRWNEKLFFGSGTQLSVL.

The chain employs TRBV28 and TRBJ2-7, with D perhaps matching TRBD2 (5 bases). Between the trimmed V and J ends, which lost 6 bases and 3 bases, there was a span of 12 bases. The CDR3 contains 13 residues. Germline assignment: CDR1 MDHEN and CDR2 SYDVKM. This CDR3 reads CASRPDGDYEQYF. The CDR3 coding sequence is TGTGCCAGCAGGCCGGACGGGGACTACGAGCAGTACTTC.

This clonotype has a handful of counts. The V and J genes are TRBV24-1 and TRBJ1-2; D not certain. The CDR3 extends over 12 amino acids. Germline-derived CDR1 and CDR2 are KGHDR and SFDVKD. The V and J ends lost 4 bases and 10 bases respectively, with 12 bases between them. DNA for the CDR3: TGTGCCACCAGTGACCATCGACTGTACTACACCTTC. It encodes CATSDHRLYYTF.

A word on this clonotype: Given a much more abundant clone one base away, this may be a read error. The chain recombines TRBV28 with TRBJ2-1; D is unresolved. The CDR3 has 11 residues. Looked up from germline, CDR1 is MDHEN and CDR2 is SYDVKM. The chain's CDR3 is CANSSYNEQFF. The DNA of the CDR3 is TGTGCCAACAGTTCTTACAATGAGCAGTTCTTC.

This clonotype has at least ten counts. The rearrangement joins TRBV7-2 to TRBJ2-7; the match to TRBD1 covers 8 bases. Germline loops: CDR1 SGHTA, CDR2 FQGNSA. This CDR3 has 14 amino acids. After removal of 3 bases from V and 4 bases from J, the junction contained 5 bases not matched to a gene. The chain's CDR3 is CASSFQDRAYEQYF. The CDR3 bases are TGTGCCAGCAGCTTCCAGGACAGGGCGTACGAGCAGTACTTC.

This clonotype appeared many times. The chain recombines TRBV6-6 with TRBJ1-5, with D maybe TRBD1 (6 bases). The CDR3 covers 16 residues. Germline assignment: CDR1 MNHNY and CDR2 SVGAGI (reference sequence). V gave up 2 bases and J gave up 2 bases, with 13 bases separating them. The CDR3 is CASSYREQGGNQPQHF. CDR3 in DNA: TGTGCCAGCAGTTACCGAGAACAGGGCGGCAATCAGCCCCAGCATTTT.

This clonotype has a handful of counts. V gene TRBV4-2 combines with J gene TRBJ2-1; 14 bases fit TRBD2. The V segment lost 4 bases and the J segment 6 bases; nucleotides outside the gene matches: 11. This CDR3 is built from 18 residues. Germline CDR1 reads LGHNA; CDR2 reads YNFKEQ. The CDR3 DNA sequence: TGTGCCAGCAGCCGCGAGACTAGCGGGGGGGCCTCGGGCAATGAGCAGTTCTTC. Translated: CASSRETSGGASGNEQFF.

This clonotype was observed a few times. The chain uses TRBV6-6 and TRBJ1-6, with TRBD1 identical over 9 bases. With V trimmed by 9 bases and J by 8 bases, 5 bases remained unmatched. Germline V lookup: CDR1 MNHNY, CDR2 SVGAGI (reference sequence). The CDR3 contains 13 residues. CDR3 nucleotides: TGTGCCAGTACTAGGACAGGGGATTCACCCCTCCACTTT. Residues: CASTRTGDSPLHF.

The table lists this clonotype with many counts. The rearrangement links TRBV12-3 or TRBV12-4 to TRBJ1-2; D gene unclear. V lost 4 bases and J 2 bases, leaving 5 bases between the germline ends. The CDR3 runs to 12 residues. The CDR3 region is CASSSQNYGYTF. For the CDR3, the DNA is TGTGCCAGCAGTTCACAGAACTATGGCTACACCTTC.

This clonotype was detected a few times. The gene calls are TRBV28 and TRBJ1-2; tentative D call: TRBD1 (5 bases). Trimming removed 6 bases at V and 4 bases at J, with 12 bases between. Germline V gives CDR1 MDHEN, CDR2 SYDVKM. The length of the CDR3 is 13 residues. The chain's CDR3 is CASRKDRAYGYTF. In DNA, the CDR3 is TGTGCCAGCAGGAAAGACAGAGCCTATGGCTACACCTTC.

This clonotype was counted only a few times. The chain employs TRBV28 and TRBJ2-5; no clear D. Germline V gene lookup returns CDR1 MDHEN and CDR2 SYDVKM. The CDR3 runs 11 residues. The V gene lost 4 bases and the J gene lost 4 bases, with 4 bases spanning the gap. For the CDR3, the DNA is TGTGCCAGCAGTTCTCTAGAGACCCAGTACTTC. Amino acid sequence: CASSSLETQYF.

This clonotype showed up many times. The V gene is TRBV11-1, the J gene TRBJ2-2, with a tentative D call TRBD1 (5 bases). The V and J ends lost 7 bases and 0 bases respectively, with 12 bases between them. This CDR3 is 15 amino acids long. Germline lookup yields CDR1 SGHAT and CDR2 FQDESV (reference sequence). CDR3 residues: CASTQGAPNTGELFF. The CDR3 DNA is TGTGCCAGCACCCAAGGGGCTCCGAACACCGGGGAGCTGTTTTTT.

This clonotype was found many times. The V and J genes are TRBV18 and TRBJ1-1; D may be TRBD1 (5 bases). The CDR3 has 14 amino acids. The germline CDR1 and CDR2 sequences are KGHSH and LQKENI. The germline V and J ends were trimmed by 0 bases and 0 bases, with 5 bases remaining between them. CDR3 nucleotide sequence: TGTGCCAGCTCACCACCGGGACTGAACACTGAAGCTTTCTTT. It encodes CASSPPGLNTEAFF.

The rearrangement uses TRBV29-1 and TRBJ2-3; the D gene is possibly TRBD1 (6 bases). Trimming cost V 7 bases and J 0 bases, with 11 bases left between them. The CDR3 length is 13 residues. The germline CDR1 and CDR2 sequences are SQVTM and ANQGSEA. CDR3 DNA: TGCAGCGCCTACAGGGAAAGCACAGATACGCAGTATTTT. It codes for CSAYRESTDTQYF.

The rearrangement links TRBV29-1 to TRBJ1-1; D may be TRBD1 (6 bases). Trimming removed 6 bases at V and 2 bases at J, with 7 bases between. CDR1 SQVTM and CDR2 ANQGSEA come from the germline V gene. This CDR3 contains 11 residues. CDR3 nucleotides: TGCAGCGTGGACAGTAACACTGAAGCTTTCTTT. Amino acids: CSVDSNTEAFF.

The chain combines TRBV4-1 with TRBJ1-5; the D gene is possibly TRBD1 (6 bases). The germline CDR1 and CDR2 sequences are MGHRA and YSYEKL. CDR3 length: 17 amino acids. V was shortened by 3 bases and J by 0 bases, with 15 bases between the two germline ends. The CDR3: CASSQIRTDYSNQPQHF. CDR3 bases: TGCGCCAGCAGCCAGATACGGACAGATTATAGCAATCAGCCCCAGCATTTT.

This clonotype has a handful of counts. The rearrangement links TRBV6-1 to TRBJ2-4; unclear D gene. CDR3 length equals 12 residues. V shed 6 bases and J shed 7 bases, with 10 bases lying between them. CDR1 and CDR2 (germline): MNHNS, SASEGT. The CDR3 region has the DNA TGTGCCAGCAGGCCCACCGGTAACATTCAGTACTTC. This translates into CASRPTGNIQYF.

This clonotype has ten or more counts. This CDR3 reads CSAIKQGTNTGELFF. In DNA, the CDR3 is TGCAGTGCTATAAAACAGGGAACGAACACCGGGGAGCTGTTTTTT. V is TRBV20-1 and J is TRBJ2-2; weak D call: TRBD1 (6 bases). Trimming cost V 4 bases and J 0 bases, with 12 bases left between them. The CDR3 contains 15 residues. Germline V gene lookup returns CDR1 DFQATT and CDR2 SNEGSKA (reference sequence).

This clonotype was seen a few times. This rearrangement joins TRBV29-1 to TRBJ2-7; 7 bases match TRBD2. The V gene's germline CDR1 is SQVTM and CDR2 ANQGSEA. The V gene end was trimmed by 5 bases and the J gene end by 9 bases; junction bases not matched to a gene: 7. The CDR3 covers 11 residues. DNA of the CDR3: TGCAGCGTTTTAGCTGGGAGGGGGCAGTACTTC. It translates to CSVLAGRGQYF.

This clonotype has just a few counts. This sequence joins TRBV7-2 and TRBJ2-3, with unresolved D. The CDR3 runs 15 residues. Germline V gives CDR1 SGHTA, CDR2 FQGNSA. Trimming cost V 1 base and J 2 bases, with 10 bases left between them. This chain's CDR3 is CASSLDRRSTDTQYF. DNA for the CDR3: TGTGCCAGCAGCTTAGACAGACGATCCACAGATACGCAGTATTTT. The full variable domain, with the rest looked up from reference TRBV7-2 and TRBJ2-3, is GAGVSQSPSNKVTEKGKDVELRCDPISGHTALYWYRQSLGQGLEFLIYFQGNSAPDKSGLPSDRFSAERTGGSVSTLTIQRTQQEDSAVYLCASSLDRRSTDTQYFGPGTRLTVL.

This clonotype was counted a few times. The rearrangement joins TRBV11-2 to TRBJ1-2; TRBD1 agrees at 8 bases. The ends lost 4 bases at V and 8 bases at J; junction bases unmatched: 12. CDR3 length: 15 residues. Germline assignment: CDR1 SGHAT and CDR2 FQNNGV. In DNA form, the CDR3 reads TGTGCCAGCAGCTCCACCAGGACAGGGTGGAGCGGCTACACCTTC. This codes for CASSSTRTGWSGYTF.